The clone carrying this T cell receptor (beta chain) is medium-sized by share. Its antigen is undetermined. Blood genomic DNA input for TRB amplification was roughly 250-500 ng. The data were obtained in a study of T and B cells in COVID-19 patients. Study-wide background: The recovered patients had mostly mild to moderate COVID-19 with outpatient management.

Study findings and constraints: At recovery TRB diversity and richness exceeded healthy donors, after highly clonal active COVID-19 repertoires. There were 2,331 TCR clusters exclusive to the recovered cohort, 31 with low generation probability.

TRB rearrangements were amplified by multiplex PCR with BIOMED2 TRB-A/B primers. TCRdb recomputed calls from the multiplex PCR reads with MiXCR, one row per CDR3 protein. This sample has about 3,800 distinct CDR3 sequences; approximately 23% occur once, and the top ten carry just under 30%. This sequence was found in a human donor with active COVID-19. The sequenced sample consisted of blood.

CDR3 sequence (DNA): TGTGCCAGCAGCCTGCTTAGCTCCTATAATTCACCCCTCCACTTT. It yields the protein CASSLLSSYNSPLHF. This chain connects TRBV5-5 to TRBJ1-6; the D is unclear. In germline, CDR1 is SGHKS, CDR2 YYEKEE (reference sequence). The CDR3 has 15 amino acids. Trimming took 4 bases from V and 0 from J, leaving 8 bases between them.